A selection of T cell receptor beta chains follows, all from one sample in a study of shared clonotypes between healthy human individuals. Only in-frame clones appear in the TCRdb table, and some are missing; sequencing was by immunoSEQ multiplex PCR. In the table there are some 530,000 clones, about 72% of which are singletons. The sample comprised PBMCs. The receptors were sampled from a middle-aged woman in good health. Some clones in this sample may be carry-over from other donors' samples. Both conserved end residues are part of each CDR3. A D gene is named only where the DNA matches it firmly. Clone size is stated in some rows and not others, as once, few, many or a class when expanded.

>TRBJ2-6|-|TRBV7-9|-
TGTGCCAGCAGCTCCCGCGGGTGGGGCTCTGGGGCCAACGTCCTGACTTTC
CASSSRGWGSGANVLTF
>TRBJ2-5|-|TRBV4-2|-
TGTGCCAGCAGCCAAGAAGTGGGGGGAGTTGGAGAGACCCAGTACTTC
CASSQEVGGVGETQYF
>TRBJ2-7|-|TRBV5-5|TRBD2
TGTGCCAGCAGTTCGACTAGCGGGAGTGGGAAGCAGTACTTC
CASSSTSGSGKQYF
>TRBJ2-1|-|TRBV9|TRBD2
TGTGCCAGCAGCGTATCCCCGACTAGCGGAAGGGCGCGTGAGCAGTTCTTC
CASSVSPTSGRAREQFF
>TRBJ1-4|-|TRBV7-2|-
TGTGCCAGCAGCTTAGATAGTGTTAGTGAAAAACTGTTTTTT
CASSLDSVSEKLFF
>TRBJ2-7|-|TRBV30|-
TGTGCCTGGACCCCCCTGCTAGGGAACGACGAGCAGTACTTC
CAWTPLLGNDEQYF
>TRBJ2-1|-|TRBV28|TRBD2
TGTGCCAGCAGTTTCCCACGAGCGGGAGGGCCGGTGTTCTTC
CASSFPRAGGPVFF
>TRBJ2-7|-|TRBV11-1|-
TGTGCCAGCAGCTTAGATTCCTCCCTAAGCCCTTACGAGCAGTACTTC
CASSLDSSLSPYEQYF
>TRBJ2-2|-|TRBV9|-
TGTGCCAGCAGCGTACGAGGATGGGACACCGGGGAGCTGTTTTTT
CASSVRGWDTGELFF
>TRBJ2-5|-|TRBV6-1|TRBD2
TGTGCCAGCAGTGAAGCGGCGGGAGACGGGGCCCAGTACTTC
CASSEAAGDGAQYF
>TRBJ2-7|few|TRBV29-1|-
TGCAGCGTTGAAGATAGCCAGGGGCTCAACGAGCAGTACTTC
CSVEDSQGLNEQYF
>TRBJ2-7|few|TRBV5-1|-
TGCGCCAGCAGGTCGGGCCCCTACGAGCAGTACTTC
CASRSGPYEQYF
>TRBJ1-1|-|TRBV29-1|TRBD1
TGCAGCGCGGAACTAGGGGGCGTTGGCACTGAAGCTTTCTTT
CSAELGGVGTEAFF
>TRBJ2-5|-|TRBV4-3|-
TGCGCCAGCAGCCAAGATTTCGGGGAGATGTGGACCCAGTACTTC
CASSQDFGEMWTQYF
>TRBJ1-1|-|TRBV19|-
TGTGCCAGTAGTACCAGCGGCAGGGGAGACACTGAAGCTTTCTTT
CASSTSGRGDTEAFF
>TRBJ2-7|many|TRBV20-1|-
TGCAGTGCTAGATGGGACTCAAGGGCGGTCTTC
CSARWDSRAVF
>TRBJ1-2|-|TRBV18|-
TGTGCCAGCTCACCACCGGAAGGGAATGGCTACACCTTC
CASSPPEGNGYTF
>TRBJ2-1|-|TRBV6-4|-
TGTGCCAGCAGTGAATCCCAGGAGGTCAATGAGCAGTTCTTC
CASSESQEVNEQFF
>TRBJ2-1|once|TRBV4-2|-
TGTGCCAGCAGCCCCACGTATAGCGGAAACAATGAGCAGTTCTTC
CASSPTYSGNNEQFF
>TRBJ2-7|many|TRBV7-2|TRBD2
TGTGCCAGCAGCCCCCGGGTAGCGGGGACCTACGAGCAGTACTTC
CASSPRVAGTYEQYF
>TRBJ2-1|-|TRBV4-2|-
TGTGCCAGCAGCCAAGCCCCCGGGAAGCCGTTCTTC
CASSQAPGKPFF
>TRBJ2-2|-|TRBV6-5|TRBD1
TGTGCCAGCAGTCCCGGGACAGGGACGGCCGGGGAGCTGTTTTTT
CASSPGTGTAGELFF
>TRBJ2-6|-|TRBV7-2|-
TGTGCCAGCAGCTTCGCAAAATCTGGGGCCAACGTCCTGACTTTC
CASSFAKSGANVLTF
>TRBJ2-6|once|TRBV14|-
TGTGCCAGCAGCCAAGAAAGTGGGGCCAACGTCCTGACTTTC
CASSQESGANVLTF
>TRBJ1-3|-|TRBV4-1|-
TGCGCCAGCAGCCAAGAATCCGGGACTCAAGGTGGAAACACCATATATTTT
CASSQESGTQGGNTIYF
>TRBJ2-3|-|TRBV5-1|-
TGCGCCAGCAGCTTGGCCGGGGGAGATACGCAGTATTTT
CASSLAGGDTQYF
>TRBJ2-7|-|TRBV7-6|TRBD2
TGTGCCAGCAGCTTAGCGCCTACTAGCGAATCCAGCTCCTACGAGCAGTACTTC
CASSLAPTSESSSYEQYF